This is a list of T cell receptor beta chains from one sample in a study of T cell responses to AZD1222 COVID-19 vaccine. Assay used: immunoSEQ multiplex PCR; TCRdb lists only in-frame clones, some missing. The data contain 120,000 or so clones, around 90% of them singletons. This sample comprised peripheral blood, obtained on day 0 of AZD1222 vaccination. These receptors were collected from an adult in good health. CDR3s include the opening cysteine and the closing phenylalanine or tryptophan. The D gene is left open where the match is weak. Clone size, where shown, is once, few, many, or a class for clones that have expanded.

V gene	J gene	clone size	D gene	CDR3 protein	CDR3 DNA
TRBV5-4	TRBJ2-7	-	-	CASSSRHSIEQYF	TGTGCCAGCAGCTCCCGCCATTCTATCGAGCAGTACTTC
TRBV18	TRBJ2-3	few	TRBD2	CASLGLAGSKDTQYF	TGTGCCAGCTTGGGACTAGCGGGATCAAAAGATACGCAGTATTTT
TRBV28	TRBJ2-4	-	TRBD1	CASSLLDRAAKNIQYF	TGTGCCAGCAGTCTACTGGACAGGGCCGCCAAAAACATTCAGTACTTC
TRBV6-2/TRBV6-3	TRBJ1-1	-	-	CASSYKTEAFF	TGTGCCAGCAGTTACAAGACTGAAGCTTTCTTT
TRBV18	TRBJ2-5	-	-	CASSPPRTKQETQYF	TGTGCCAGCTCACCACCGAGGACTAAACAAGAGACCCAGTACTTC
TRBV19	TRBJ2-3	once	TRBD2	CASTIAGHPTDTQYF	TGTGCCAGTACCATAGCGGGGCACCCGACAGATACGCAGTATTTT
TRBV29-1	TRBJ1-5	few	-	CSVADWGTQHF	TGCAGCGTTGCCGATTGGGGGACCCAGCATTTT
TRBV5-6	TRBJ2-7	-	-	CASSLEYEQYF	TGTGCCAGCAGCTTGGAGTACGAGCAGTACTTC
TRBV19	TRBJ1-6	-	TRBD1	CASSRDRDPPLHF	TGTGCCAGTAGCCGGGACAGGGATCCACCCCTCCACTTT
TRBV5-1	TRBJ1-1	-	TRBD1	CASSWDRDTEAFF	TGCGCCAGCAGCTGGGACAGGGACACTGAAGCTTTCTTT
TRBV11-2	TRBJ1-4	-	-	CASSKSGQINEKLFF	TGTGCCAGCAGTAAGTCCGGACAGATTAATGAAAAACTGTTTTTT
TRBV5-4	TRBJ2-5	-	TRBD1	CASSLVQGEETQYF	TGTGCCAGCAGCTTGGTACAGGGGGAAGAGACCCAGTACTTC
TRBV28	TRBJ1-5	-	-	CASRASNQPQHF	TGTGCCAGCAGGGCTAGCAATCAGCCCCAGCATTTT
TRBV4-2	TRBJ2-3	-	-	CASSQDTSTDTQYF	TGTGCCAGCAGCCAAGATACTAGCACAGATACGCAGTATTTT
TRBV7-8	TRBJ1-4	once	-	CASSSSTQGYEKLFF	TGTGCCAGCAGCTCCTCAACGCAGGGTTATGAAAAACTGTTTTTT
TRBV10-3	TRBJ2-5	-	TRBD2	CAISEVAGVQETQYF	TGTGCCATCAGTGAGGTAGCGGGTGTACAAGAGACCCAGTACTTC
TRBV7-9	TRBJ2-3	once	-	CASSLSMGTDTQYF	TGTGCCAGCAGCTTAAGCATGGGGACAGATACGCAGTATTTT
TRBV6-6	TRBJ1-5	few	TRBD1	CASSLGQGPYSNQPQHF	TGTGCCAGCAGTCTCGGACAGGGCCCATATAGCAATCAGCCCCAGCATTTT
TRBV9	TRBJ1-1	-	-	CASSVGAENTEAFF	TGTGCCAGCAGCGTCGGGGCCGAGAACACTGAAGCTTTCTTT
TRBV5-1	TRBJ2-4	-	-	CASSLVIGGPNIQYF	TGCGCCAGCAGCTTGGTTATCGGGGGGCCAAACATTCAGTACTTC
TRBV3-1/TRBV3-2	TRBJ2-1	-	TRBD2	CASSHLTSGRGNEQFF	TGTGCCAGCAGCCACCTGACTAGCGGGAGGGGTAATGAGCAGTTCTTC
TRBV7-2	TRBJ1-6	-	-	CASGWGDRSPLHF	TGTGCCAGCGGCTGGGGGGATCGTTCACCCCTCCACTTT
TRBV5-1	TRBJ1-2	-	TRBD1	CASRTQGANYGYTF	TGCGCCAGCAGGACACAGGGGGCGAACTATGGCTACACCTTC
TRBV27	TRBJ2-1	-	TRBD2	CASSPGLAGYDEQFF	TGTGCCAGCAGTCCCGGACTAGCGGGATACGATGAGCAGTTCTTC
TRBV28	TRBJ1-4	-	-	CASSLGKLFF	TGTGCCAGCAGTTTAGGAAAACTGTTTTTT
TRBV30	TRBJ1-1	-	-	CAWSFYSRGTEAFF	TGTGCCTGGAGCTTTTACTCCAGAGGCACTGAAGCTTTCTTT
TRBV11-3	TRBJ2-7	-	-	CASSLGDEQYF	TGTGCCAGCAGCTTGGGGGACGAGCAGTACTTC
TRBV11-2	TRBJ2-7	-	-	CASSVTPRAYEQYF	TGTGCCAGCAGCGTTACCCCCCGGGCCTACGAGCAGTACTTC
TRBV16	TRBJ2-7	once	-	CASTPGVTYEQYF	TGTGCCAGCACCCCTGGGGTCACCTACGAGCAGTACTTC
TRBV19	TRBJ1-5	-	TRBD1	CASSTGQASNQPQHF	TGTGCCAGTAGTACCGGACAGGCTAGCAATCAGCCCCAGCATTTT
TRBV6-6	TRBJ1-5	-	TRBD1	CASIDRDRGNQPQHF	TGTGCCAGCATTGACCGGGACAGGGGGAATCAGCCCCAGCATTTT
TRBV19	TRBJ1-5	-	-	CASTGWSSNQPQHF	TGTGCCAGTACTGGGTGGTCGAGCAATCAGCCCCAGCATTTT
TRBV14	TRBJ1-6	-	-	CASSQGVGRVYSPLHF	TGTGCCAGCAGCCAAGGTGTCGGTAGGGTGTATTCACCCCTCCACTTT
TRBV12-3/TRBV12-4	TRBJ2-4	-	-	CASSYRGGNIQYF	TGTGCCAGCAGTTACCGAGGGGGAAACATTCAGTACTTC
TRBV3-1/TRBV3-2	TRBJ2-7	once	TRBD2	CASSPSRSGGLYEQYF	TGTGCCAGCAGCCCGAGCCGGAGCGGGGGGTTATACGAGCAGTACTTC
TRBV11-2	TRBJ1-1	-	-	CASSSGQNTEAFF	TGTGCCAGCAGCTCGGGACAGAACACTGAAGCTTTCTTT
TRBV15	TRBJ2-1	-	-	CATSGRRGGNNEQFF	TGTGCCACCAGCGGGCGAAGAGGGGGTAACAATGAGCAGTTCTTC
TRBV4-2	TRBJ2-7	-	-	CASSPSRGGDSYEQYF	TGTGCCAGCAGCCCCAGCCGGGGCGGGGACTCCTACGAGCAGTACTTC
TRBV28	TRBJ2-7	-	-	CASSGWRNTYEQYF	TGTGCCAGCAGTGGTTGGCGGAACACCTACGAGCAGTACTTC
TRBV25-1	TRBJ1-4	-	-	CASSEGTSLEKLFF	TGTGCCAGCAGTGAGGGGACATCCCTGGAAAAACTGTTTTTT
TRBV6-1	TRBJ1-5	-	-	CASSEGNRVNQPQHF	TGTGCCAGCAGTGAAGGGAACAGGGTAAATCAGCCCCAGCATTTT
TRBV28	TRBJ2-7	-	-	CASSLRGTVSYEQYF	TGTGCCAGCAGTTTAAGAGGGACTGTCTCCTACGAGCAGTACTTC
TRBV9	TRBJ2-7	-	TRBD2	CASSVGGSGGGIWEQYF	TGTGCCAGCAGCGTAGGCGGTTCAGGCGGGGGGATTTGGGAGCAGTACTTC